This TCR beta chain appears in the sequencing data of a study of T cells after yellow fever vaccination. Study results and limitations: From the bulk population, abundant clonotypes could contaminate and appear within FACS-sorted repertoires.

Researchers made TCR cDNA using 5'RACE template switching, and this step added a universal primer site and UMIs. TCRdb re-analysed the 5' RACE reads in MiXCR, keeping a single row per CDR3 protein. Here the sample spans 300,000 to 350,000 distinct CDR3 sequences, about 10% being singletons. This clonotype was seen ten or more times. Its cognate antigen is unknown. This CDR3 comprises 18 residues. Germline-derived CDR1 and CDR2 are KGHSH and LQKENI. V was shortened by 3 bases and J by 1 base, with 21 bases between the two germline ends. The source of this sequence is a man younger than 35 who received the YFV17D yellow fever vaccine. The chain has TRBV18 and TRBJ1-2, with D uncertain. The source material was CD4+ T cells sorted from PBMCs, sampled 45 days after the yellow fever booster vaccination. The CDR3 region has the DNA TGTGCCAGCTCACCGATACCCATGGGATTTGCGGTTAACTATGGCTACACCTTC. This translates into CASSPIPMGFAVNYGYTF. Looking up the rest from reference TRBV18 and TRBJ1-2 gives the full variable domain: NAGVMQNPRHLVRRRGQEARLRCSPMKGHSHVYWYRQLPEEGLKFMVYLQKENIIDESGMPKERFSAEFPKEGPSILRIQQVVRGDSAAYFCASSPIPMGFAVNYGYTFGSGTRLTVV.